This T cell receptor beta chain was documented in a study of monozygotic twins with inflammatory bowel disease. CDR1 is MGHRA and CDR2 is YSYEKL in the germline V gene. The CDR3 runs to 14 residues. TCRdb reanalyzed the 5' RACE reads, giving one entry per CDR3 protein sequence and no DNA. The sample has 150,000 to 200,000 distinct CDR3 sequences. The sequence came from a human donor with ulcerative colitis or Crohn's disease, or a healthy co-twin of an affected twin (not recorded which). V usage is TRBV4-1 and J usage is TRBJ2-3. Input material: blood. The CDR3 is CASSQAPDTDTQYF.